This T cell receptor beta chain was sequenced for a study of cytomegalovirus exposure and HLA in healthy donors. Study-level results: Further analysis was carried out later, and it showed several of the most significant clusters appearing linked to common viral pathogens. In vitro experiments confirmed that three CMV-associated chains were specific for CMV antigens. Among immune exposure information, only CMV serostatus was available.

It was with 60 Vbeta and 13 Jbeta primers that the PCR ran. Using immunoSEQ multiplex PCR, the repertoire was profiled, and TCRdb retains in-frame clones only, with some absent. The data show approximately 100,000 clones, about 80% seen once. For this clone: As yet, its antigen is unknown.

The germline gives CDR1 SGHKS, CDR2 YYEKEE (reference sequence). The CDR3 totals 13 residues. V shed 6 bases and J shed 10 bases, with 16 bases lying between them. J is TRBJ1-4 and V is TRBV5-5; possibly TRBD1 for D (6 bases). Sequenced material: PBMCs. The receptor was derived from a man in his forties in good health and CMV-seronegative. DNA of the CDR3: TGTGCCAGCACCCAGGGGAACGGGGCAAAACTGTTTTTT. Translated: CASTQGNGAKLFF.